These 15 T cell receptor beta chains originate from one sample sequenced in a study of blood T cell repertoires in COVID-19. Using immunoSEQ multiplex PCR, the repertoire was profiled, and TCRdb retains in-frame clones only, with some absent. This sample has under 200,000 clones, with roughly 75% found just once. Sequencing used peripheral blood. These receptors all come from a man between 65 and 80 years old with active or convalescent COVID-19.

The DNA for the CDR3 is TGTGCCACCAGACAGGGAGTTGCGGAAGAGACCCAGTACTTC. This encodes CATRQGVAEETQYF. The J gene is TRBJ2-5, the V gene TRBV15; D possibly corresponds to TRBD1 (6 bases). The CDR3 spans 14 residues. V dropped 6 bases and J dropped 3 bases, with 14 bases sitting between them. Germline V gene lookup returns CDR1 LNHNV and CDR2 YYDKDF (reference sequence).

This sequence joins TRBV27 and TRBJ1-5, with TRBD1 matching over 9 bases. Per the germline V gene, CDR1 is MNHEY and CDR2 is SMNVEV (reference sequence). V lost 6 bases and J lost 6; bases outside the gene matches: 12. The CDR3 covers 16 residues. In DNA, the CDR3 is TGTGCCAGCAGCCTCAGTGGGACAGGGAGGGGTCAGCCCCAGCATTTT. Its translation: CASSLSGTGRGQPQHF.

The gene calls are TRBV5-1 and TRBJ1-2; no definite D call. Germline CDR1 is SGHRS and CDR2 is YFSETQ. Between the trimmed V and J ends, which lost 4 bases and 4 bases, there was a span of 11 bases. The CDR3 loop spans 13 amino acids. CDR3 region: CASSPGELYGYTF. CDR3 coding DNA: TGCGCCAGCAGCCCCGGGGAACTCTATGGCTACACCTTC.

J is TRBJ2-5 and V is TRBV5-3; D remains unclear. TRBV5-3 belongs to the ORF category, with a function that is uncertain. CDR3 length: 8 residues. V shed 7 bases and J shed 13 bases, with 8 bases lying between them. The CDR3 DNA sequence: TGTGCCAGATCCAGAGGGTACTTC. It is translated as CARSRGYF.

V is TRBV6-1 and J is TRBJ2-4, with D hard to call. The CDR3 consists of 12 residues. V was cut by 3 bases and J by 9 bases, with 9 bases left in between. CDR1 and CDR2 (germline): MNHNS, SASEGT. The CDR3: CASSDGSPIQYF. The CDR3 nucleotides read TGTGCCAGCAGTGACGGGTCACCCATTCAGTACTTC.

The CDR3 here is CASSSGTGLNSNTEAFF. The CDR3, as DNA: TGCGCCAGCAGTTCCGGGACAGGGTTAAACTCGAACACTGAAGCTTTCTTT. The chain carries TRBV10-1 and TRBJ1-1, with 9 bases fitting TRBD1. The V gene end was trimmed by 5 bases and the J gene end by 1 base; junction bases not matched to a gene: 11. Per germline, CDR1 WNHNN and CDR2 SYGVQD (reference sequence). The CDR3 totals 17 residues.

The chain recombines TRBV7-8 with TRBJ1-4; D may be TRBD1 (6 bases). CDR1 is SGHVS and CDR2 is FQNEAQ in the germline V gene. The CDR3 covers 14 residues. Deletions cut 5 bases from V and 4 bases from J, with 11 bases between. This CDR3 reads CASSQAGVNEKLFF. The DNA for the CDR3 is TGTGCCAGCAGCCAGGCAGGGGTTAATGAAAAACTGTTTTTT.

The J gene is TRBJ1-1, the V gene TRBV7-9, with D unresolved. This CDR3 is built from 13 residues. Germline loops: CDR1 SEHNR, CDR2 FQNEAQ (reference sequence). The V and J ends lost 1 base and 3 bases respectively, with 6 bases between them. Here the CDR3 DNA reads TGTGCCAGCAGCTTAGGTCAGTACACTGAAGCTTTCTTT. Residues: CASSLGQYTEAFF.

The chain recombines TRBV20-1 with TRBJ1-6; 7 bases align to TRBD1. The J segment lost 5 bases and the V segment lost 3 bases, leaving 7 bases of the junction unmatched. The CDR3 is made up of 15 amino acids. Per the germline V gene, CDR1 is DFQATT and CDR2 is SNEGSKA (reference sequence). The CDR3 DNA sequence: TGCAGTGCTAGTAGACAGGGCGATAATAATTCACCCCTCCACTTT. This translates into CSASRQGDNNSPLHF.

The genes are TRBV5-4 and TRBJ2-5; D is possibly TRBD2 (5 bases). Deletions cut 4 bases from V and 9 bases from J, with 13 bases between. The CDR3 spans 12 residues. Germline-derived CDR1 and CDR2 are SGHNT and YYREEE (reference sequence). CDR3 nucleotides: TGTGCCAGCAGCACCCCTTCTAGCCCCCAGTACTTC. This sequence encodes CASSTPSSPQYF.

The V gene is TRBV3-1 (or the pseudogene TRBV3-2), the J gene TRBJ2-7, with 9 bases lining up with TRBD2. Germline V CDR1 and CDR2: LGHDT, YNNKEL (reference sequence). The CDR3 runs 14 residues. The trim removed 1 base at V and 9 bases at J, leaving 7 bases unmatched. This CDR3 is CASSQGQLAGRQYF. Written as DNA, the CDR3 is TGTGCCAGCAGCCAAGGTCAGCTAGCGGGAAGGCAGTACTTC.

This CDR3 reads CASSGQDSNQPQHF. In nucleotides, the CDR3 is TGTGCCAGCTCGGGACAGGATAGCAATCAGCCCCAGCATTTT. This chain joins TRBV18 and TRBJ1-5; 8 bases are shared with TRBD1. The ends lost 6 bases at V and 0 bases at J; junction bases unmatched: 1. CDR3 length equals 14 residues. The germline gives CDR1 KGHSH, CDR2 LQKENI.

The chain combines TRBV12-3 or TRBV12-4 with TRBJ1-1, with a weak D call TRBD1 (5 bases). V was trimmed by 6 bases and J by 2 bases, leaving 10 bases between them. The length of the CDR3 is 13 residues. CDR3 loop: CASRIQVNTEAFF. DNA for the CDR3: TGTGCCAGCAGAATACAGGTAAACACTGAAGCTTTCTTT.

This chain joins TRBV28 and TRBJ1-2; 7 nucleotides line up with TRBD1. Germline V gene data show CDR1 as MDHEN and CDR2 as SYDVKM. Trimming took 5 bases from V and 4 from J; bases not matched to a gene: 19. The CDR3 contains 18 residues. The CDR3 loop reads CASSGGGQQGWGFYGYTF. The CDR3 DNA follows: TGTGCCAGCAGTGGTGGGGGCCAACAGGGGTGGGGATTCTATGGCTACACCTTC.

The CDR3 sequence is CASSKSTGSGETQYF. For the CDR3, the DNA is TGTGCCAGTAGTAAGTCGACAGGGTCGGGTGAGACCCAGTACTTC. The chain is built from TRBV19 and TRBJ2-5; TRBD1 aligns across 7 bases. Losses at the gene ends were 4 bases for V and 5 bases for J; bases not matched to a gene: 10. The germline CDR1 and CDR2 sequences are LNHDA and SQIVND (reference sequence). This CDR3 has 15 amino acids.